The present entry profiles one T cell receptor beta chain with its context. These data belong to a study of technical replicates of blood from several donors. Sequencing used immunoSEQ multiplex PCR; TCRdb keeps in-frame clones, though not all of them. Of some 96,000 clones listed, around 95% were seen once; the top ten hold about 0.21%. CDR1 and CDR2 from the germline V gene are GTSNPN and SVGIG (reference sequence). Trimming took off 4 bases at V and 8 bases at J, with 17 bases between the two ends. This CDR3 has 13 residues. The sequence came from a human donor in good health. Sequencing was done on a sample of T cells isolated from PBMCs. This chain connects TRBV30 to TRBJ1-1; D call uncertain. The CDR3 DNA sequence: TGTGCCTGGACCATAGACGGGAGACGGGAAGCTTTCTTT. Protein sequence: CAWTIDGRREAFF.